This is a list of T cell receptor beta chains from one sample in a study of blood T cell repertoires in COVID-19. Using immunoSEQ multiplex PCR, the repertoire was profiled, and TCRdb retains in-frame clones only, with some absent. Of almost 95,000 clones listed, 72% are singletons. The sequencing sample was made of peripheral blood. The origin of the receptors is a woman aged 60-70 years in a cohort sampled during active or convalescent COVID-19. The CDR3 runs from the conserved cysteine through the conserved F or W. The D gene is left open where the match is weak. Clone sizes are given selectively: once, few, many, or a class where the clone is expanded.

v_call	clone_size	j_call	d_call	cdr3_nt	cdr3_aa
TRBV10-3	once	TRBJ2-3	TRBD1	TGTGCCATCAGTGAGTCTCGGACAGGGGGATTGGTAGGGGGTACGCAGTATTTT	CAISESRTGGLVGGTQYF
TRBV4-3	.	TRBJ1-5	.	TGCGCCAGCAGCCAAGTCGCGGGCAATCAGCCCCAGCATTTT	CASSQVAGNQPQHF
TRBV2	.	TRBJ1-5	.	TGTGCCAGCAGTGCAGGTGTCCCTCAGCCCCAGCATTTT	CASSAGVPQPQHF
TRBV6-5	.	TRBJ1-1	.	TGTGCCAGCAGTTACAGGGAGGGAGGCACTGAAGCTTTCTTT	CASSYREGGTEAFF
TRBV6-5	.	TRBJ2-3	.	TGTGCCAGGGGGCCAGGGGCCGATACGCAGTATTTT	CARGPGADTQYF
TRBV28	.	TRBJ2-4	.	TGTGCCAGCAGTTTTGGGGGCTTGGTAGCCAAAAACATTCAGTACTTC	CASSFGGLVAKNIQYF
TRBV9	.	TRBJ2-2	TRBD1	TGTGCCAGCAGCCCTAGGACAGGGCCCGGGGAGCTGTTTTTT	CASSPRTGPGELFF
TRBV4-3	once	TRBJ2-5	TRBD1	TGCGCCAGCAGCCAAGACAGACAGGGGGCGGGAGAGACCCAGTACTTC	CASSQDRQGAGETQYF
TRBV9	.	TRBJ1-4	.	TGTGCCAGCAGCGTAGAAGGGGAACTAAATGAAAAACTGTTTTTT	CASSVEGELNEKLFF
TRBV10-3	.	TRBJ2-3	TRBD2	TGTGCCATCAGTGAATCTAGCGGGGGGGGCACAGATACGCAGTATTTT	CAISESSGGGTDTQYF
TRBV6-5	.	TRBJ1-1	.	TGTGCCAGCAGTAAACTATACGTGAACACTGAAGCTTTCTTT	CASSKLYVNTEAFF
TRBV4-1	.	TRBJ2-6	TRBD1	TGCGCCAGCAGCCAGAGACAGGGGGAAGTCTCTGGGGCCAACGTCCTGACTTTC	CASSQRQGEVSGANVLTF
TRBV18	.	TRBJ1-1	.	TGTGCCAGCTCACCCTGGGGGGGCTCGGCGAACACTGAAGCTTTCTTT	CASSPWGGSANTEAFF
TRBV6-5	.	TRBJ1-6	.	TGTGCCAGCAGAGACATCTTCAATTCACCCCTCCACTTT	CASRDIFNSPLHF
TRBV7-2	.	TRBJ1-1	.	TGTGCCAGCAGCTTAGGGGCGAACACTGAAGCTTTCTTT	CASSLGANTEAFF
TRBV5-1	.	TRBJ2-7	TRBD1	TGCGCCAGCAGCACGGACAGGGTCGGCGAGCAGTACTTC	CASSTDRVGEQYF
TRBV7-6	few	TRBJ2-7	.	TGTGCCAGCAGCCCCGAAGATGGGACACCAACCGAAGACTTC	CASSPEDGTPTEDF
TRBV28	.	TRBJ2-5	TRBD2	TGTGCCAGCAGTTTGCTTCGTTTGGGCGGGGGGGAGACCCAGTACTTC	CASSLLRLGGGETQYF
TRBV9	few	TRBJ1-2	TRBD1	TGTGCCAGCAGCGTAGGGAACAGGGGTGACTATGGCTACACCTTC	CASSVGNRGDYGYTF
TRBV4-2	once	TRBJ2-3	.	TGTGCCAGCAGTCCGGGATCAATCACAGATACGCAGTATTTT	CASSPGSITDTQYF
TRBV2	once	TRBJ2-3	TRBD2	TGTGCCAGCAGGGAAAGCGGGGGGGGAACAGATACGCAGTATTTT	CASRESGGGTDTQYF
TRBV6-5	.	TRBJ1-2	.	TGTGCCAGCTCACGGCAGGGGCGAGCTGACTATGGCTACACCTTC	CASSRQGRADYGYTF
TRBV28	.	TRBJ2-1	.	TGTGCCAGCACTGCCGGGACACCAGGATCCAATGAGCAGTTCTTC	CASTAGTPGSNEQFF
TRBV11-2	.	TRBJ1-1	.	TGTGCCAGCAGATTAGAGGGACAAGAGGGCACTGAAGCTTTCTTT	CASRLEGQEGTEAFF
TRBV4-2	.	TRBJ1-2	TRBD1	TGTGCCAGCAGCTACTCTGACAGGGTTAACTATGGCTACACCTTC	CASSYSDRVNYGYTF
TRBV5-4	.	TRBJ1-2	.	TGTGCCAGCAGCTTGGACCTCCACGGAGATGGCTACACCTTC	CASSLDLHGDGYTF
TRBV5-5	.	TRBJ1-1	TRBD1	TGTGCCAGCAGCTTGGATACCGGGACAGCGAACACTGAAGCTTTCTTT	CASSLDTGTANTEAFF
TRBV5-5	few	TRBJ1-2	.	TGTGCCAGCAGCTTGGACGGCGGATGGAACTATGGCTACACCTTC	CASSLDGGWNYGYTF
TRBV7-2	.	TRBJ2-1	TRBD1	TGTGCCAGCAGCCCACCTGGACAGGCCTACAATGAGCAGTTCTTC	CASSPPGQAYNEQFF
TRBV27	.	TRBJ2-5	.	TGTGCCAGCAACCCTTTTTCTGGTTCTCGGGAGACCCAGTACTTC	CASNPFSGSRETQYF
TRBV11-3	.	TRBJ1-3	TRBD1	TGTGCCAGTCTGTACAGGGGGGCCTTTGGAAACACCATATATTTT	CASLYRGAFGNTIYF
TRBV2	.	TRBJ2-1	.	TGTGCCAGCACAGTTTTGAATGAGCAGTTCTTC	CASTVLNEQFF
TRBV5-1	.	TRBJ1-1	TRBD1	TGCGCCAGCAGCTACGGACAGGGCGGTGAAGCTTTCTTT	CASSYGQGGEAFF
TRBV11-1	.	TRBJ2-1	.	TGTGCCAGCAGGGACTTATCCTACAATGAGCAGTTCTTC	CASRDLSYNEQFF
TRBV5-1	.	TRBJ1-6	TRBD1	TGCGCCAGCAGAGAACAGGGGACCGGCTCCTATAATTCACCCCTCCACTTT	CASREQGTGSYNSPLHF
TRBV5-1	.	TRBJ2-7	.	TGCGCCAGCAGCTTGGTCCCCCCCGGCGAGCAGTACTTC	CASSLVPPGEQYF
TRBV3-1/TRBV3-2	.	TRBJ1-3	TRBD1	TGTGCCAGCAGCCCGACAGGGACGGGCTCTGGAAACACCATATATTTT	CASSPTGTGSGNTIYF
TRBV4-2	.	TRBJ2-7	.	TGTGCCAGCAGCCAGGGACAAGGTGGGAGTTCCTACGAGCAGTACTTC	CASSQGQGGSSYEQYF
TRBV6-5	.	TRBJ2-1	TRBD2	TGTGCCAGCAGTTACTCCGGTGTTGGGGGGGGGAATGAGCAGTTCTTC	CASSYSGVGGGNEQFF
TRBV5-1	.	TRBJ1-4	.	TGCGCCAGCAGCAGGGGCACCCTTGGAGGGCCTAGGGATGAAAAACTGTTTTTT	CASSRGTLGGPRDEKLFF
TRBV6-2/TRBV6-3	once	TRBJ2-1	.	TGTGCCAGCAGTTCCGGGACAATTGTCCACTACAATGAGCAGTTCTTC	CASSSGTIVHYNEQFF
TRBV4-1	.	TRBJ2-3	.	TGCGCCAGCAGCCAAGAACAGAACACATTGGCGCAGTATTTT	CASSQEQNTLAQYF
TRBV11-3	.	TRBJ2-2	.	TGTGCCAGCAGCGTTCGACAGGGAGGCACCGGGGAGCTGTTTTTT	CASSVRQGGTGELFF
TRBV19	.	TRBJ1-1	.	TGTGCCAGTAGTATTTTCTCAGGGGCCCCCACTGAAGCTTTCTTT	CASSIFSGAPTEAFF
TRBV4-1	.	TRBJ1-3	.	TGCGCCAGCAGCCAACGGCGAGGACAGCTCTCTGGAAACACCATATATTTT	CASSQRRGQLSGNTIYF
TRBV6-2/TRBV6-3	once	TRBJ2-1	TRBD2	TGTGCCAGCAGTTACTCGGCGGGGGGCCTGAATGAGCAGTTCTTC	CASSYSAGGLNEQFF
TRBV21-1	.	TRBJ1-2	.	TGTGCCAGCAGCAAACCGGGACAGGGGGCGTTGGGCTACACCTTC	CASSKPGQGALGYTF
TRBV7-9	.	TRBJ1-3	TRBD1	TGTGCCAGCAGTCCCAACAGGGGAACTGGAAACACCATATATTTT	CASSPNRGTGNTIYF
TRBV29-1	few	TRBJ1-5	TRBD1	TGCAGCGTTGGGACAGGGCTTCAGCCCCAGCATTTT	CSVGTGLQPQHF
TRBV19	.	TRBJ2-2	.	TGTGCCAGTATGATACAGGCTGGGACCGGGGAGCTGTTTTTT	CASMIQAGTGELFF
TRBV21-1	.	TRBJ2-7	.	TGTGCCAGCAGCACGGGACAGGGGGCGGAGAGGATCTACGAGCAGTACTTC	CASSTGQGAERIYEQYF
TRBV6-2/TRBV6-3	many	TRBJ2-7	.	TGTGCCAGCAGTCAGGCATTGTGGAGGGCAGTAAGGGAGCAGTACTTC	CASSQALWRAVREQYF
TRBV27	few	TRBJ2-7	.	TGTGCCAGCAGTCCACCGACAGGAGCCTACGAGCAGTACTTC	CASSPPTGAYEQYF
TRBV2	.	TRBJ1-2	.	TGTGCCAGCAGTGTTGCTCGGGAGCGCTATGGCTACACCTTC	CASSVARERYGYTF
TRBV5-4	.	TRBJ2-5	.	TGTGCCAGCAGCTTAAAAGGGGCAGAGACCCAGTACTTC	CASSLKGAETQYF
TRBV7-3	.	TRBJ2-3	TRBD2	TGTGCCAGCAGCTTAAGGGTAGCGGGGTCTTTAGATACGCAGTATTTT	CASSLRVAGSLDTQYF
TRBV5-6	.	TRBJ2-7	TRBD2	TGTGCCAGCAGCTTGGGGGAGGGCGGCTACGAGCAGTACTTC	CASSLGEGGYEQYF
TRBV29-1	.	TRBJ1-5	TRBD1	TGCAGCGCAAGACAGGGGAATCAGCCCCAGCATTTT	CSARQGNQPQHF
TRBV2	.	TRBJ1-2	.	TGTGCCAGCAGTGCATCGCAGGGTGGCTATGGCTACACCTTC	CASSASQGGYGYTF
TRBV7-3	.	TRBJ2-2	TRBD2	TGTGCCAGCAGCTTAATAGGGACTAACTACCCCGGGGAGCTGTTTTTT	CASSLIGTNYPGELFF